These 16 T cell receptor beta chains came from one sample sequenced in a study of blood T cell repertoires in COVID-19. Profiled with immunoSEQ multiplex PCR; TCRdb holds only in-frame clones, not every one. The sample has hundreds of thousands of clones, approximately 88% seen once. The sequencing input was peripheral blood. Receptors were obtained from a woman in her forties or fifties with COVID-19, enrolled during active disease.

The chain couples TRBV12-2 to TRBJ1-3; no DNA check was done on the table's D call, TRBD1. TRBV12-2 is a pseudogene locus. The CDR3 loop spans 14 amino acids. The CDR3 sequence is CASRPRDTGNTIYF. The DNA for the CDR3 is TGTGCAAGTCGCCCCCGGGACACTGGAAACACCATATATTTT.

This clone was picked up many times. This CDR3 is CASSQVRTSGGGEQFF. DNA of the CDR3: TGTGCCAGCAGCCAAGTGAGGACTAGCGGGGGAGGTGAGCAGTTCTTC. V and J are TRBV4-2 and TRBJ2-1, with 13 bases fitting TRBD2. The CDR3 length is 16 residues. The V gene's germline CDR1 is LGHNA and CDR2 YNFKEQ. V lost 1 base to trimming and J lost 9 bases; unmatched junction nucleotides: 6.

The V and J genes are TRBV24-1 and TRBJ2-5; D call uncertain. The CDR3 consists of 13 residues. CDR1 KGHDR and CDR2 SFDVKD come from the germline V gene. The germline V and J ends were trimmed by 4 bases and 0 bases, with 5 bases remaining between them. The CDR3, as DNA: TGTGCCACCAGTGACCAATACCAAGAGACCCAGTACTTC. Amino acid sequence: CATSDQYQETQYF.

The rearrangement links TRBV7-2 to TRBJ2-2, with D possibly being TRBD2 (7 bases). V gave up 8 bases and J gave up 1 base, with 20 bases separating them. This CDR3 has 17 amino acids. Looked up from germline, CDR1 is SGHTA and CDR2 is FQGNSA. This CDR3 is CASRGSEGGMNTGELFF. The CDR3 region has the DNA TGTGCCAGCCGCGGGTCTGAGGGGGGGATGAACACCGGGGAGCTGTTTTTT.

The gene calls are TRBV5-4 and TRBJ1-1; 10 bases map to TRBD1. The CDR3 loop spans 14 amino acids. Germline CDR1 is SGHNT and CDR2 is YYREEE (reference sequence). The CDR3 nucleotides are TGTGCAACCGTCCGGGACAGGGGGAACACTGAAGCTTTCTTT. It yields the protein CATVRDRGNTEAFF.

The chain links TRBV24-1 to TRBJ2-1, with 9 bases fitting TRBD1. Germline CDR1 KGHDR, CDR2 SFDVKD. There are 12 residues in the CDR3. V was clipped by 4 bases and J by 14 bases; unmatched bases: 5. For the CDR3, the DNA is TGTGCCACCAGTGACTCGGGACAGGGAAAGTTCTTC. Protein product: CATSDSGQGKFF.

The chain couples TRBV5-4 to TRBJ1-1, with TRBD1 identical over 8 bases. The CDR3 is 14 residues long. V was clipped by 4 bases and J by 4 bases; unmatched bases: 6. Per the germline V gene, CDR1 is SGHNT and CDR2 is YYREEE (reference sequence). The CDR3 loop reads CASSEDREGTEAFF. The DNA for the CDR3 is TGTGCCAGCAGCGAGGACAGGGAAGGCACTGAAGCTTTCTTT. Together with reference TRBV5-4 and TRBJ1-1, the CDR3 gives the full variable domain: ETGVTQSPTHLIKTRGQQVTLRCSSQSGHNTVSWYQQALGQGPQFIFQYYREEENGRGNFPPRFSGLQFPNYSSELNVNALELDDSALYLCASSEDREGTEAFFGQGTRLTVV.

The gene calls are TRBV19 and TRBJ2-5, with 7 bases fitting TRBD1. Germline CDR1 is LNHDA and CDR2 is SQIVND (reference sequence). There are 15 residues in the CDR3. The trim removed 3 bases at V and 1 base at J, leaving 5 bases unmatched. CDR3 residues: CASSILGDSQETQYF. Here the CDR3 DNA reads TGTGCCAGTAGTATCTTGGGGGACAGCCAAGAGACCCAGTACTTC.

The chain joins TRBV5-5 to TRBJ2-7, with a weak D call TRBD1 (6 bases). The CDR3 loop spans 15 amino acids. Germline assignment: CDR1 SGHKS and CDR2 YYEKEE (reference sequence). V lost 4 bases and J lost 4, with 18 bases in between. For the CDR3, the DNA is TGTGCCAGCAGCCCCACCGTAGGACAGCAGTACGAGCAGTACTTC. Translating it yields CASSPTVGQQYEQYF.

This clone was observed a single time. The rearrangement links TRBV7-6 to TRBJ2-5, with D possibly matching TRBD2 (5 bases). The germline V gene encodes CDR1 SGHVS and CDR2 FNYEAQ. The CDR3 runs 15 residues. Trimming removed 3 bases at V and 5 bases at J, with 16 bases between. This CDR3 reads CASSFNGGKPETQYF. CDR3 nucleotides: TGTGCCAGCAGCTTTAACGGAGGCAAACCGGAGACCCAGTACTTC. Supplemented by reference TRBV7-6 and TRBJ2-5, the full variable domain reads GAGVSQSPRYKVTKRGQDVALRCDPISGHVSLYWYRQALGQGPEFLTYFNYEAQQDKSGLPNDRFSAERPEGSISTLTIQRTEQRDSAMYRCASSFNGGKPETQYFGPGTRLLVL.

Only one count was recorded for this clone. V is TRBV30 and J is TRBJ2-2; the D is unclear. Looked up from germline, CDR1 is GTSNPN and CDR2 is SVGIG (reference sequence). The CDR3 loop spans 16 amino acids. V was clipped by 2 bases and J by 6 bases, with 19 bases between them. CDR3 loop: CAWSPGIGVSPGELFF. For the CDR3, the DNA is TGTGCCTGGAGTCCCGGCATAGGAGTATCGCCCGGGGAGCTGTTTTTT.

The chain carries TRBV6-5 and TRBJ2-6; no clear D gene. The V gene lost 8 bases and the J gene lost 5 bases, with 10 bases spanning the gap. CDR1 and CDR2 (germline): MNHEY, SVGAGI. The CDR3 sequence is 13 residues long. This CDR3 reads CASRDSRANVLTF. CDR3 coding DNA: TGTGCCAGCCGCGACTCGAGGGCCAACGTCCTGACTTTC.

This clone appeared a single time. V and J are TRBV20-1 and TRBJ1-6; 7 nucleotides match TRBD1. The trim removed 3 bases at V and 12 bases at J, leaving 11 bases unmatched. Germline V CDR1 and CDR2: DFQATT, SNEGSKA (reference sequence). The CDR3 is made up of 14 amino acids. CDR3 protein: CSASEDRVNEPLHF. In DNA form, the CDR3 reads TGCAGTGCTAGTGAAGACAGGGTGAATGAACCCCTCCACTTT.

The chain is built from TRBV5-1 and TRBJ1-4; D gene ambiguous. Germline V gene sequence: CDR1 SGHRS, CDR2 YFSETQ. Trimming took 1 base from V and 4 from J, leaving 11 bases between them. The CDR3 contains 15 residues. The chain's CDR3 is CASSLLGIFNEKLFF. In DNA form, the CDR3 reads TGCGCCAGCAGCTTGCTCGGGATCTTTAATGAAAAACTGTTTTTT.

This chain uses TRBV19 with TRBJ2-2; 9 bases are a match to TRBD1. The germline V gene has CDR1 LNHDA and CDR2 SQIVND (reference sequence). The CDR3 loop spans 15 amino acids. Trimming removed 6 bases from V and 6 bases from J; junction bases left unmatched: 8. CDR3 DNA sequence: TGTGCCAGTAGGGGGGACAGGGAGGGGCCCGGGGAGCTGTTTTTT. It encodes CASRGDREGPGELFF.

The chain couples TRBV3-1 (or the pseudogene TRBV3-2) to TRBJ2-5; tentative D call: TRBD2 (7 bases). V was trimmed by 5 bases and J by 1 base, leaving 20 bases between them. CDR1 and CDR2 (germline): LGHDT, YNNKEL (reference sequence). The CDR3 totals 17 residues. This CDR3 is CASSTRSWRGLQETQYF. Written as DNA, the CDR3 is TGTGCCAGCAGCACCCGTTCTTGGCGGGGGCTCCAAGAGACCCAGTACTTC.